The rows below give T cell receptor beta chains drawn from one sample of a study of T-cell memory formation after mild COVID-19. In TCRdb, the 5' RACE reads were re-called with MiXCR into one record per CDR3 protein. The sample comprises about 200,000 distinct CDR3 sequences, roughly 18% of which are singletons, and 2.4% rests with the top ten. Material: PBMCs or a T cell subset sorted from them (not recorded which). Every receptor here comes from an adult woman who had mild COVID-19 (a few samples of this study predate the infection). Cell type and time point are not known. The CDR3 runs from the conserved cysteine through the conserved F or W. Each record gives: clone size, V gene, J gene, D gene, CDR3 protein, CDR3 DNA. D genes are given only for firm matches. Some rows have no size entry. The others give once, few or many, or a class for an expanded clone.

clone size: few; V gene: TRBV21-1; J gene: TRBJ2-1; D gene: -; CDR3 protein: CASSPGLAGVGAYNEQFF; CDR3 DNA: TGTGCCAGCAGTCCGGGACTAGCGGGAGTAGGGGCATACAATGAGCAGTTCTTC
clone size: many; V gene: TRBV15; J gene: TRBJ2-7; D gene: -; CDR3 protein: CATSRVPQSYEQYF; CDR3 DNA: TGTGCCACCAGCAGAGTTCCACAGTCCTACGAGCAGTACTTC
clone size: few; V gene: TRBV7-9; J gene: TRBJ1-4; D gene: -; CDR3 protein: CASSLGQSNEKLFF; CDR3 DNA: TGTGCCAGCAGCTTAGGACAGTCTAATGAAAAACTGTTTTTT
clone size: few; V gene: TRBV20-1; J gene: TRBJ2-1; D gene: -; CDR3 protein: CSARDLGVEQFF; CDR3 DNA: TGCAGTGCTAGAGATCTGGGCGTTGAGCAGTTCTTC
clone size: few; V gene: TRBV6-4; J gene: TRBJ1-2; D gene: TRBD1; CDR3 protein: CASSDTGGSYGYTF; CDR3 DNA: TGTGCCAGCAGTGACACAGGGGGAAGTTATGGCTACACCTTC
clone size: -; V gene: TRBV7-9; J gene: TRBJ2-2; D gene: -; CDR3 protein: CASSLGNVANTGELFF; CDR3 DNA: TGTGCCAGCAGCTTAGGGAACGTCGCGAACACCGGGGAGCTGTTTTTT
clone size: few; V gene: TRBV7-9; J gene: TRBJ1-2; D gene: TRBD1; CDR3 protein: CASSTGQGYGYTF; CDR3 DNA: TGTGCCAGCAGCACCGGACAGGGCTATGGCTACACCTTC
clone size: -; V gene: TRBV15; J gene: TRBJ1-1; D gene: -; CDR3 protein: CATSRDVAEAFF; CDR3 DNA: TGTGCCACCAGCAGAGATGTGGCTGAAGCTTTCTTT
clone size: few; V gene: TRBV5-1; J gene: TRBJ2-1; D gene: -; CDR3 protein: CASTGVNYNEQFF; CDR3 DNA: TGCGCCAGCACGGGGGTGAACTACAATGAGCAGTTCTTC
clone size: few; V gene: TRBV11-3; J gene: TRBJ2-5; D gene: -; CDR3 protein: CASSESGGQETQYF; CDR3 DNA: TGTGCCAGCAGCGAAAGTGGGGGGCAAGAGACCCAGTACTTC
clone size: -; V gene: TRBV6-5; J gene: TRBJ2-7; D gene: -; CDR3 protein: CASSYGKGEQYF; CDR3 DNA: TGTGCCAGCAGTTACGGGAAGGGCGAGCAGTACTTC
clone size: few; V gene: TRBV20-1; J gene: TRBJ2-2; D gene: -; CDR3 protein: CSARQSGVRTGELFF; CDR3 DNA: TGCAGTGCTAGGCAGTCGGGGGTTCGCACCGGGGAGCTGTTTTTT
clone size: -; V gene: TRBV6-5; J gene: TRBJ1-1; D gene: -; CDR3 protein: CASSYSGGRTEAFF; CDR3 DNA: TGTGCCAGCAGTTACTCGGGTGGTCGAACTGAAGCTTTCTTT
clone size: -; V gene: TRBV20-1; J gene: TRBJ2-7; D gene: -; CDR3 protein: CSARVGHVQYEQYF; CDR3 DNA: TGCAGTGCTAGGGTAGGACACGTTCAGTACGAGCAGTACTTC
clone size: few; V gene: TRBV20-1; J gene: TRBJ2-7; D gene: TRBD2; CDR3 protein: CSARGVSSGRSYEQYF; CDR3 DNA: TGCAGTGCTAGAGGAGTTTCCAGCGGGAGATCCTACGAGCAGTACTTC
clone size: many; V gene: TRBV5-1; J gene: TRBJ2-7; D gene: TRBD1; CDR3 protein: CASSFGDRGEQYF; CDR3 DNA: TGCGCCAGCAGCTTTGGGGACAGGGGCGAGCAGTACTTC
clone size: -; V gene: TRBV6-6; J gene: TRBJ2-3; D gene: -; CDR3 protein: CASSYSGYTDTQYF; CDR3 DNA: TGTGCCAGCAGTTATTCCGGATACACAGATACGCAGTATTTT
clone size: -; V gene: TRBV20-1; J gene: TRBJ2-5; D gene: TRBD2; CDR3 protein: CSARRTSRETQYF; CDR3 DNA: TGCAGTGCTAGAAGGACTAGCCGAGAGACCCAGTACTTC
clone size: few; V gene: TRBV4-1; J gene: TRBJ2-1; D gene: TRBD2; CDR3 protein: CASSQLLAGGPDEQFF; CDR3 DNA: TGCGCCAGCAGCCAACTACTAGCGGGGGGGCCTGATGAGCAGTTCTTC
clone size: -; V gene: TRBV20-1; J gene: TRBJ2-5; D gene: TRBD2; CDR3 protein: CSARDPPKRESLQETQYF; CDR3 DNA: TGCAGTGCTAGAGATCCACCGAAGCGGGAGAGCCTCCAAGAGACCCAGTACTTC
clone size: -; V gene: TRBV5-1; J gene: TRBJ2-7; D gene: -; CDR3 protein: CASSFAGTTYEQYF; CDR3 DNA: TGCGCCAGCAGCTTCGCGGGGACGACCTACGAGCAGTACTTC
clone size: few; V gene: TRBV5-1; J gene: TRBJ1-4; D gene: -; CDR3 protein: CASSLRGINNEKLFF; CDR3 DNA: TGCGCCAGCAGCTTGAGAGGGATTAACAATGAAAAACTGTTTTTT
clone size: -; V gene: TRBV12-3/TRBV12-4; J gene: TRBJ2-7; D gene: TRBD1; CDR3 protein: CASRETGGRYEQYF; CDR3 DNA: TGTGCCAGCAGGGAAACAGGGGGTCGCTACGAGCAGTACTTC
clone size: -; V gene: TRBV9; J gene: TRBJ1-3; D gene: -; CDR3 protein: CASSVRGLSRNTIYF; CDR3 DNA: TGTGCCAGCAGCGTCAGGGGACTCTCCAGAAACACCATATATTTT
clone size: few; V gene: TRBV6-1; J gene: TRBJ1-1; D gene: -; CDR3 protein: CASSDMRGGEAFF; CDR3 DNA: TGTGCCAGCAGTGATATGAGGGGAGGCGAAGCTTTCTTT
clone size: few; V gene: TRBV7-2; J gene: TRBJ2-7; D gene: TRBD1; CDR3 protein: CASSHRDRGGYEQYF; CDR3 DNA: TGTGCCAGCAGCCACCGGGACAGGGGTGGCTACGAGCAGTACTTC
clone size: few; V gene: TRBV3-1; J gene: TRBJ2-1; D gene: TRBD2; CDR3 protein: CASSPGTSGYNEQFF; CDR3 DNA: TGTGCCAGCAGCCCCGGGACTAGCGGCTACAATGAGCAGTTCTTC
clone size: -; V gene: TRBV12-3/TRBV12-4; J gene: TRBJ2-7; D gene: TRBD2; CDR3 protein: CASSFVYSAGETSGRPYEQYF; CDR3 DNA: TGTGCCAGCAGTTTTGTTTACTCGGCAGGGGAGACTAGCGGGAGGCCCTACGAGCAGTACTTC
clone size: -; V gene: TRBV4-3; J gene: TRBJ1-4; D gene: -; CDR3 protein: CASSQGSEKLFF; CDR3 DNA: TGCGCCAGCAGCCAAGGGAGTGAAAAACTGTTTTTT
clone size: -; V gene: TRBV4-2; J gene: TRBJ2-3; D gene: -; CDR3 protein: CASSQDFRRVLADTQYF; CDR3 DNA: TGTGCCAGCAGCCAAGATTTTCGGAGGGTCCTCGCAGATACGCAGTATTTT
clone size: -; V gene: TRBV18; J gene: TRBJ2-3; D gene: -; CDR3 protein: CASSPSVGVTTDTQYF; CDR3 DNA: TGTGCCAGCTCACCTTCCGTCGGGGTGACCACAGATACGCAGTATTTT
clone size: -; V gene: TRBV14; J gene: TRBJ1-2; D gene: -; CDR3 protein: CASSQDRRNYGYTF; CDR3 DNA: TGTGCCAGCAGCCAAGATCGACGGAACTATGGCTACACCTTC
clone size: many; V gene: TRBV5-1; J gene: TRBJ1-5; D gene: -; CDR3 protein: CASSLSVDQPQHF; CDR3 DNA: TGCGCCAGCAGCTTAAGCGTAGATCAGCCCCAGCATTTT
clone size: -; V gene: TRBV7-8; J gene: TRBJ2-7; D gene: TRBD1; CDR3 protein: CASSETGGIYEQYF; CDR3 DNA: TGTGCCAGCAGCGAGACAGGGGGGATCTACGAGCAGTACTTC
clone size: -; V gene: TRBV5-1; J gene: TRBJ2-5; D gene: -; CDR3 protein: CASSQRVSKETQYF; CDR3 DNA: TGCGCCAGCAGCCAGAGGGTTTCGAAGGAGACCCAGTACTTC
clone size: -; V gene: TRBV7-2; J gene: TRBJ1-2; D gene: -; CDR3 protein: CASRVTGLVGYTF; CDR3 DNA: TGTGCCAGCAGAGTAACGGGACTGGTTGGCTACACCTTC
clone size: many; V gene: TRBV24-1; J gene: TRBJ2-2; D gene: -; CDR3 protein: CATMAAGNTGELFF; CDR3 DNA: TGTGCCACCATGGCAGCGGGGAACACCGGGGAGCTGTTTTTT
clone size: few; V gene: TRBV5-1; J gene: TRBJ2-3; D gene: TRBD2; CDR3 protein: CASSKMPGLDADTQYF; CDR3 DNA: TGCGCCAGCAGCAAGATGCCGGGACTAGATGCAGATACGCAGTATTTT
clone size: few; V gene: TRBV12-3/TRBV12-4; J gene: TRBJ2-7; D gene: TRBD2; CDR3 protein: CASSLEEAGQGDEQYF; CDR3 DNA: TGTGCCAGCAGTTTAGAGGAAGCGGGGCAGGGTGACGAGCAGTACTTC
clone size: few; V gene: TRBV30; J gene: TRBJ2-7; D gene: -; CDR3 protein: CAWIQRKGGTDEQYF; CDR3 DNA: TGTGCCTGGATTCAACGGAAGGGCGGGACTGACGAGCAGTACTTC
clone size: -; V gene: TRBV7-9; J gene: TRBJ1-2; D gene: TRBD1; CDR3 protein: CASSSRDRSSLGYGYTF; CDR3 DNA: TGTGCCAGCAGCTCCCGGGACAGGAGCTCACTTGGGTATGGCTACACCTTC
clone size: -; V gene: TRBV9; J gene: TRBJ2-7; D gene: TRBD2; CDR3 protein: CASSVDGRGWEQYF; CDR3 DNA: TGTGCCAGCAGCGTCGACGGGAGGGGTTGGGAGCAGTACTTC
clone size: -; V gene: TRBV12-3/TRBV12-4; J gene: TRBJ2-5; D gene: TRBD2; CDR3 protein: CASSFSGRVEETQYF; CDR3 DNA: TGTGCCAGCAGTTTTAGCGGGAGAGTGGAAGAGACCCAGTACTTC
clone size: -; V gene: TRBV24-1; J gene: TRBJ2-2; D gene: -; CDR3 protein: CATSDLRGVTGELFF; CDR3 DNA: TGTGCCACCAGTGATTTGAGAGGGGTCACCGGGGAGCTGTTTTTT
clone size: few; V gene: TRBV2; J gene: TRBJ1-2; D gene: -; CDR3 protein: CASTQGGSYGYTF; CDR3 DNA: TGTGCCAGCACGCAGGGAGGGAGCTATGGCTACACCTTC
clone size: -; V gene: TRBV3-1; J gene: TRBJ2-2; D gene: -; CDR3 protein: CASSQNPRSGVGRTGELFF; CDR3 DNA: TGTGCCAGCAGCCAGAACCCCCGATCAGGTGTGGGTCGCACCGGGGAGCTGTTTTTT
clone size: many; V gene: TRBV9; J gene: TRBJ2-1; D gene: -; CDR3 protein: CASSVGGGIEQFF; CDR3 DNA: TGTGCCAGCAGCGTAGGAGGGGGGATTGAGCAGTTCTTC
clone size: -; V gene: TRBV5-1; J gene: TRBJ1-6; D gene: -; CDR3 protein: CASSSDTGYNSPLHF; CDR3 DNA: TGCGCCAGCAGCTCGGACACGGGGTATAATTCACCCCTCCACTTT
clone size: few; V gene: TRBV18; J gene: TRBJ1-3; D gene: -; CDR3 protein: CASSPSGSAGNTIYF; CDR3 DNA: TGTGCCAGCTCACCATCAGGGAGTGCTGGAAACACCATATATTTT
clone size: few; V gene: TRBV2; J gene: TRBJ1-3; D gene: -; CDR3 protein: CASSEQGPTSGNTIYF; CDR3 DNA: TGTGCCAGCAGTGAACAGGGACCGACCTCTGGAAACACCATATATTTT
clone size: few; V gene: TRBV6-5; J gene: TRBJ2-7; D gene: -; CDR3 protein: CASSYSTLRHNYEQYF; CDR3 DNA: TGTGCCAGCAGTTACTCGACGCTAAGACATAACTACGAGCAGTACTTC
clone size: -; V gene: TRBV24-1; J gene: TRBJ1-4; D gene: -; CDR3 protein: CATSEGGRIGEKLFF; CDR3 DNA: TGTGCCACCAGTGAAGGGGGTAGGATAGGAGAAAAACTGTTTTTT
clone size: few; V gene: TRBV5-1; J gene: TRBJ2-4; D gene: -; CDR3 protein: CASSLGTGHPKNIQYF; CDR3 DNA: TGCGCCAGCAGCTTGGGCACGGGACATCCCAAAAACATTCAGTACTTC
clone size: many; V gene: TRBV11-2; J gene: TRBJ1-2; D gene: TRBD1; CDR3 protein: CASSSAGTGAYGYTF; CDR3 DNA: TGTGCCAGCAGCTCCGCCGGGACAGGAGCCTATGGCTACACCTTC
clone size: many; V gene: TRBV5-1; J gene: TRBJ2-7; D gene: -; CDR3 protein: CASNPGNSYEQYF; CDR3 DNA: TGCGCCAGCAACCCGGGGAACTCCTACGAGCAGTACTTC